These T cell receptor beta chains were read from a single sample in a study of cytomegalovirus exposure and HLA in healthy donors. This table comes from immunoSEQ multiplex PCR, and its TCRdb copy is limited to in-frame clones, with some not included. The table records about 270,000 clones, 80% to 90% of them present only once. Sample: PBMCs. Source of these receptors: a woman in her late teens or twenties in good health and CMV-seronegative. Both conserved end residues are part of each CDR3. The D gene is left open where the match is weak. A clone size is listed for some rows: how often the clone was seen (once, few, many), or a class if it is expanded.

>NA|TRBV12-5|TRBJ1-2|NA
TGTGCTAGTGGTCTCCCAACCACGGGCAGGGGCGAGGGCTACACCTTC
CASGLPTTGRGEGYTF
>NA|TRBV9|TRBJ2-4|NA
TGTGCCAGCAGCGTAGCTCCCGGGGTAGCCAAAAACATTCAGTACTTC
CASSVAPGVAKNIQYF
>TRBD2|TRBV12-5|TRBJ2-1|NA
TGTGCTAGTGGGCAACGAACCACTAGCGGGGGATCCCGCAATGAGCAGTTCTTC
CASGQRTTSGGSRNEQFF
>NA|TRBV28|TRBJ1-5|NA
TGTGCCAGCATCGGGAGGGGTTACAATCAGCCCCAGCATTTT
CASIGRGYNQPQHF
>NA|TRBV7-9|TRBJ1-1|NA
TGTGCCAGCAGCTTAGCGTCGGCAGGAGAAGCTTTCTTT
CASSLASAGEAFF
>TRBD2|TRBV28|TRBJ2-7|NA
TGTGCCAGCAGTCCCGGGGGGAGGGCCTACGAGCAGTACTTC
CASSPGGRAYEQYF
>NA|TRBV4-2|TRBJ2-1|NA
TGTGCCAGCAGCCAAGTCCCATTGGACTCTTCCTACAATGAGCAGTTCTTC
CASSQVPLDSSYNEQFF
>NA|TRBV5-1|TRBJ1-5|NA
TGCGCCAGCAGCTTGGCGGGGGTGGGTCAGCCCCAGCATTTT
CASSLAGVGQPQHF
>TRBD1|TRBV7-9|TRBJ2-7|NA
TGTGCCAGCAGCTTCGTCTCGGCAGGGGGCTACGAGCAGTACTTC
CASSFVSAGGYEQYF
>TRBD1|TRBV28|TRBJ2-2|NA
TGTGCCAGCAGTCGACAGGGGGTGACCACCGGGGAGCTGTTTTTT
CASSRQGVTTGELFF
>TRBD2|TRBV2|TRBJ2-7|once
TGTGCCAGCAGTGATAGGGGGACTAGCGCTGCCTACGAGCAGTACTTC
CASSDRGTSAAYEQYF
>TRBD1|TRBV5-1|TRBJ1-6|NA
TGCGCCAGCAGCCAACAGGGGGCTAATTCACCCCTCCACTTT
CASSQQGANSPLHF
>TRBD2|TRBV11-3|TRBJ2-5|NA
TGTGCCAGCAGCTTAAGGGATCGATTTGGGCTAGCGGGCGGGGAGACCCAGTACTTC
CASSLRDRFGLAGGETQYF
>TRBD1|TRBV6-5|TRBJ1-2|NA
TGTGCCAGCAGGTACTCGGGACAGGGACTATATGGCTACACCTTC
CASRYSGQGLYGYTF
>TRBD1|TRBV5-1|TRBJ1-1|few
TGCGCCAGCAGCTTAGGACAGGGGGGCAGTGAAGCTTTCTTT
CASSLGQGGSEAFF